These T cell receptor beta chains were read from a single sample in a study of blood T cell repertoires in COVID-19. Clones were read by immunoSEQ multiplex PCR, and TCRdb kept only the in-frame ones, dropping some. The sample has roughly 100,000 clones, about four fifths seen once. Sequenced sample: peripheral blood. The source of these receptors is a man at least 80 years old with acute or convalescent COVID-19. Each CDR3 is given with its conserved first and last residue. Each record gives: D gene, clone size, V gene, J gene, CDR3 length, CDR3 DNA, CDR3 protein. The D gene is left open where the match is weak. Expanded clones are given a class, and other clones once, few, many or no size at all.

-	-	TRBV12-3/TRBV12-4	TRBJ2-2	13	TGTGCCAGCAGACCGGACAAGACCGGGGAGCTGTTTTTT	CASRPDKTGELFF
TRBD1	-	TRBV12-3/TRBV12-4	TRBJ1-5	13	TGTGCCAGCAGACAGACAGGGGATCAGCCCCAGCATTTT	CASRQTGDQPQHF
TRBD1	-	TRBV28	TRBJ2-1	16	TGTGCCAGCAGTTTGACAGGGGTTGGGTCCTACAATGAGCAGTTCTTC	CASSLTGVGSYNEQFF
TRBD2	-	TRBV11-3	TRBJ2-2	15	TGTGCCAGCAGCTTAACTAGCGGAGTCACCGGGGAGCTGTTTTTT	CASSLTSGVTGELFF
-	once	TRBV7-2	TRBJ1-6	16	TGTGCCAGCAGCTCGAGATTGGGGGCTAGGAATTCACCCCTCCACTTT	CASSSRLGARNSPLHF
-	many	TRBV6-1	TRBJ1-4	12	TGTGCCAGCAGTGAGGAGGGGTTGGGACTGTTTTTT	CASSEEGLGLFF
-	-	TRBV5-4	TRBJ1-2	15	TGTGCCAGCAGCCCCCAGGGCAGGGGCGTCAATGGCTACACCTTC	CASSPQGRGVNGYTF
TRBD2	-	TRBV4-3	TRBJ2-3	18	TGCGCCAGCAGCCAAGATTTAACTAGCGGGAGGGCTTCAGATACGCAGTATTTT	CASSQDLTSGRASDTQYF
-	-	TRBV28	TRBJ1-5	14	TGTGCCAGCAGTACCGGGATTAGCAATCAGCCCCAGCATTTT	CASSTGISNQPQHF
-	-	TRBV6-5	TRBJ1-2	14	TGTGCCAGCACCTTGAGAGGAGGGGCCTATGGCTACACCTTC	CASTLRGGAYGYTF
TRBD1	-	TRBV2	TRBJ1-2	14	TGTGCCAGCAGGGCCGGGACAGTCAACTATGGCTACACCTTC	CASRAGTVNYGYTF
TRBD2	-	TRBV5-4	TRBJ2-1	16	TGTGCCAGCAGCCTATCACTAGCGGGGTCCTACAATGAGCAGTTCTTC	CASSLSLAGSYNEQFF
TRBD1	-	TRBV6-5	TRBJ1-1	14	TGTGCCAGCAGACCGGGACAGAAGAACACTGAAGCTTTCTTT	CASRPGQKNTEAFF
-	-	TRBV6-1	TRBJ1-3	14	TGTGCCAGCAGTGAGACGGGGGGCATGGACACCATATATTTT	CASSETGGMDTIYF
-	-	TRBV7-2	TRBJ2-7	13	TGTGCCAGCAGCTTAGCGGGAGTAGACGAGCAGTACTTC	CASSLAGVDEQYF
TRBD1	-	TRBV29-1	TRBJ2-3	14	TGCAGCGCCGATCCCCAGGGGGCGGGTGATACGCAGTATTTT	CSADPQGAGDTQYF
TRBD1	few	TRBV11-2	TRBJ1-3	15	TGTGCCAGCAGCGTACAGGGGGCGCCTGGAAACACCATATATTTT	CASSVQGAPGNTIYF
-	-	TRBV9	TRBJ1-2	13	TGTGCCAGCAGCGTAGGTGGGGGGGAAGGCTACACCTTC	CASSVGGGEGYTF
TRBD2	few	TRBV27	TRBJ2-7	14	TGTGCCAGCAGACTAGCGGGAGGCACCTACGAGCAGTACTTC	CASRLAGGTYEQYF
-	once	TRBV4-3	TRBJ2-3	16	TGCGCCAGCAGCCATAAGACTCCTTCGTCCACAGATACGCAGTATTTT	CASSHKTPSSTDTQYF
-	-	TRBV2	TRBJ1-1	14	TGTGCCAGCAGTGAAGAGTCCCCGGACACTGAAGCTTTCTTT	CASSEESPDTEAFF
-	-	TRBV6-5	TRBJ1-4	12	TGTGCCAGCAGCCCCAGGCGTGAAAAACTGTTTTTT	CASSPRREKLFF
-	-	TRBV11-2	TRBJ2-5	11	TGTGCCAGCAGCTTACGAGAGACCCAGTACTTC	CASSLRETQYF
-	-	TRBV18	TRBJ1-1	16	TGTGCCAGCTCACCTTCTCGGGGGGAGATGAACACTGAAGCTTTCTTT	CASSPSRGEMNTEAFF
TRBD2	-	TRBV6-5	TRBJ2-1	14	TGTGCCAGCAGAAGACTAGCGGAGGCGGGAGAGCAGTTCTTC	CASRRLAEAGEQFF
-	-	TRBV6-5	TRBJ1-1	15	TGTGCCAGCAGCCCCCTGGGGGGAAGTTACACTGAAGCTTTCTTT	CASSPLGGSYTEAFF
TRBD1	-	TRBV28	TRBJ2-2	14	TGTGCCAGCAGTTTAGACAGGGCGGCCGGGGAGCTGTTTTTT	CASSLDRAAGELFF
-	-	TRBV19	TRBJ2-2	15	TGTGCCAGTAGTCGGCAGGGTGATTATGGCGGGGAGCTGTTTTTT	CASSRQGDYGGELFF
-	-	TRBV28	TRBJ2-5	15	TGTGCCAGCACCCCCCTCTCCGGGTGGTATGAGACCCAGTACTTC	CASTPLSGWYETQYF
-	-	TRBV4-1	TRBJ2-3	15	TGCGCCAGCAGCCAAGAGCGGACAGACACAGATACGCAGTATTTT	CASSQERTDTDTQYF
TRBD2	-	TRBV28	TRBJ2-1	17	TGTGCCAGCAGTCCCGGACTAGCGGGAGGCCCCAACAATGAGCAGTTCTTC	CASSPGLAGGPNNEQFF
TRBD2	-	TRBV14	TRBJ2-3	16	TGTGCCAGCAGCCAAGAGACTAGCCTTTACACAGATACGCAGTATTTT	CASSQETSLYTDTQYF
-	once	TRBV7-2	TRBJ1-1	14	TGTGCCAGCAGCCCTAAAGGGGGAAACACTGAAGCTTTCTTT	CASSPKGGNTEAFF
-	-	TRBV5-1	TRBJ2-3	14	TGCGCCAGCAATGTCGGGGGGCCCACAGATACGCAGTATTTT	CASNVGGPTDTQYF
-	-	TRBV5-1	TRBJ1-1	15	TGCGCCAGCAGCTTGGGCAGGGGAGGGCACACTGAAGCTTTCTTT	CASSLGRGGHTEAFF
-	-	TRBV27	TRBJ1-6	13	TGTGCCAGCAGTCCGGGACTTATTACACCCCTCCACTTT	CASSPGLITPLHF
-	-	TRBV28	TRBJ2-2	12	TGTGCCAGCGAGCGGACCACCGGGGAGCTGTTTTTT	CASERTTGELFF
TRBD1	-	TRBV4-1	TRBJ1-3	15	TGCGCCAGCAGCCTTGACCTGACAGGGGGAAACACCATATATTTT	CASSLDLTGGNTIYF
TRBD2	-	TRBV5-1	TRBJ2-4	16	TGCGCCAGCAGCTTGGCAGCGGGAGTTGCCAAAAACATTCAGTACTTC	CASSLAAGVAKNIQYF
TRBD1	-	TRBV6-2/TRBV6-3	TRBJ1-6	15	TGTGCCAGCAGTTACTCGACAGGGCCTGATTCACCCCTCCACTTT	CASSYSTGPDSPLHF
-	-	TRBV3-1/TRBV3-2	TRBJ1-2	14	TGTGCCAGCAGCCAACTCCGTCCGGGCTATGGCTACACCTTC	CASSQLRPGYGYTF
-	-	TRBV28	TRBJ1-1	12	TGTGCCAGCAGTGCGGACAGACGTGAAGCTTTCTTT	CASSADRREAFF
-	-	TRBV20-1	TRBJ1-5	15	TGCAGTGCTAGTTGGGGGGGCGCAGGCAATCAGCCCCAGCATTTT	CSASWGGAGNQPQHF
TRBD1	-	TRBV29-1	TRBJ1-3	12	TGCAGCGCTACGACAGGGGGAAACACCATATATTTT	CSATTGGNTIYF
TRBD2	once	TRBV5-4	TRBJ2-1	14	TGTGCCAGCAGCTTGTCTAGCGGGCGCAATGAGCAGTTCTTC	CASSLSSGRNEQFF
TRBD2	-	TRBV9	TRBJ2-5	16	TGTGCCAGCAGCGCCTTAGCGGGAGGGCCGGGAGAGACCCAGTACTTC	CASSALAGGPGETQYF
TRBD2	-	TRBV18	TRBJ2-2	15	TGTGCCAGCTCGCGGACTAGCGGGAGCACCGGGGAGCTGTTTTTT	CASSRTSGSTGELFF
-	-	TRBV30	TRBJ1-1	14	TGTGCCTGGAGTCGCTTGAGGGGGGGCACTGAAGCTTTCTTT	CAWSRLRGGTEAFF
TRBD1	-	TRBV2	TRBJ1-5	14	TGTGCCAGCAGTAAACAGGGGGCTGAGCAGCCCCAGCATTTT	CASSKQGAEQPQHF
-	-	TRBV6-5	TRBJ1-4	14	TGTGCCAGCAGAACAGGCCCAACTAATGAAAAACTGTTTTTT	CASRTGPTNEKLFF
-	-	TRBV5-1	TRBJ2-6	17	TGCGCCAGCAGCTTGGCCGGGCGGGAAACTGGGGCCAACGTCCTGACTTTC	CASSLAGRETGANVLTF
-	-	TRBV5-1	TRBJ2-7	13	TGCGCCAGCAGCTTGGCCGAGACCTACGAGCAGTACTTC	CASSLAETYEQYF
TRBD1	-	TRBV14	TRBJ2-1	13	TGTGCCAGCAGCCGGGACAGGGCCAATGAGCAGTTCTTC	CASSRDRANEQFF
-	-	TRBV7-8	TRBJ1-5	15	TGTGCCAGCAGCTCGACAGAGTTTAGCAATCAGCCCCAGCATTTT	CASSSTEFSNQPQHF
TRBD2	-	TRBV2	TRBJ2-2	15	TGTGCCAGCAGGGCTCTAGCGGTGAACACCGGGGAGCTGTTTTTT	CASRALAVNTGELFF
TRBD1	few	TRBV27	TRBJ1-2	18	TGTGCCAGCAGTTTATCGACCCCCGACAGGGGGCCGGGCTATGGCTACACCTTC	CASSLSTPDRGPGYGYTF
-	-	TRBV28	TRBJ1-6	15	TGTGCCAGCAGCCCGCCACAGGGCATTAATTCACCCCTCCACTTT	CASSPPQGINSPLHF
-	-	TRBV6-2/TRBV6-3	TRBJ1-5	16	TGTGCCAGCAGTGGACGGTGGGGGGAGGAAGATCAGCCCCAGCATTTT	CASSGRWGEEDQPQHF
-	-	TRBV18	TRBJ1-1	15	TGTGCCAGCTCACCACCGCAGGGGAGGAACACTGAAGCTTTCTTT	CASSPPQGRNTEAFF
-	-	TRBV4-1	TRBJ1-4	16	TGCGCCAGCAGCCAAGAAGTAATTGGAGCTAATGAAAAACTGTTTTTT	CASSQEVIGANEKLFF